This TCR beta chain was sequenced during a study of tumor and adjacent non-tumor tissue in lung cancer. This sample's RNA came from whole unsorted tissue. Three rounds of nested PCR, following a modified ARM-PCR protocol, produced the TCRbeta library. In TCRdb, the multiplex PCR reads were re-called with MiXCR into one record per CDR3 protein. The table lists over 110,000 distinct CDR3 sequences, about 71% of them singletons, with around a sixth in the top ten. From germline, CDR1 is SGHAT and CDR2 FQNNGV. This CDR3 contains 15 residues. V gave up 6 bases and J gave up 5 bases, with 19 bases separating them. Turning to this clonotype: As the CDR3 is not closed by the conserved phenylalanine or tryptophan, this likely results from a read error.

The V gene is TRBV11-2, the J gene TRBJ2-5, with D perhaps matching TRBD1 or TRBD2 (5 bases each). Sequenced material: lung tumor tissue. This sequence originates from a man aged 55 to 69 with small cell lung cancer. This CDR3 is CASRLGASDWETQYL. The DNA for the CDR3 is TGTGCCAGCAGACTAGGGGCTTCAGACTGGGAGACCCAGTACTTA.